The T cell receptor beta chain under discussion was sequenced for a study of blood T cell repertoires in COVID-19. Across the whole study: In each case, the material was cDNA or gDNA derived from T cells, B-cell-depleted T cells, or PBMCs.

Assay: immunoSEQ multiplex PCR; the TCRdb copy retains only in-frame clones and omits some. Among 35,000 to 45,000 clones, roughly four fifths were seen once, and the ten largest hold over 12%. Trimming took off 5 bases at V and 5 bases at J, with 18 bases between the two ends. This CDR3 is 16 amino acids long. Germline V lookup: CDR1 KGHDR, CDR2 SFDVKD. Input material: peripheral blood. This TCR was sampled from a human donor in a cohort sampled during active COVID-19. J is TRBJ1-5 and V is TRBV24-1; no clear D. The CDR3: CATSAPNYVGDQPQHF. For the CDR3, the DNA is TGTGCCACCAGTGCCCCAAATTACGTGGGCGATCAGCCCCAGCATTTT.